This T cell receptor beta chain is drawn from a study of T cell responses to AZD1222 COVID-19 vaccine (dated by TCRdb to the early 2020s). In terms of the full investigation: A total of about 250 trial participants underwent TCR sequencing, of whom some 200 had received two doses of AZD1222 and some 25 had received two doses of the MenACWY control vaccine. Trial participants were enrolled into age subgroups of 18-55, 56-69 and 70-plus years, which contained around 140, 26 and 57 TCR-sequenced participants, respectively. Broader findings and caveats from the paper: Spike-specific TCR breadth and depth rose significantly after two AZD1222 doses compared with day 0 and with MenACWY recipients. In the small 56-69-year group, the increase in depth fell short of significance, most likely because of low power. Conclusions about previously exposed vaccinees are limited, since just five or six AZD1222 recipients were seropositive for SARS-CoV-2 at baseline. Nearly half of unique spike-specific TCRs reportedly recognized epitopes outside regions mutated in the B.1.351 and B.1.1.7 variants. No day 14 peak-response samples were available, so repertoires were characterized only after the peak T cell response. Participants were mostly white British, with more females than males. The authors suggested clonal diversity may have been underestimated. The vaccine-associated CD4 TCRs covered the entire spike protein, and the dominant responses fell in regions 160-218 and 743-854.

V is pared back by 2 bases and J by 4 bases, with 11 bases lying between the germline termini. From a lookup of the germline V gene, CDR1 and CDR2 are MGHDK and SYGVNS. From the cysteine through the phenylalanine, the CDR3 covers 14 amino acids. Just the 42-base CDR3 DNA is kept, in frame starting at base 1. The time point tag for this specimen amounts to: about 28 days (+/-7) after the second vaccine dose. AZD1222 recipients with second doses at about 4 weeks or about 12 weeks were pooled, because spike-specific TCR depth and breadth did not differ between schedules. Samples from vaccinated people were obtained from the UK trials COV001 and COV002, which included a single-blind randomized controlled phase 2/3 trial of AZD1222 (ChAdOx1 nCoV-19) in healthy adults. For TCRbeta chain sequencing, PBMC samples from trial participants were taken at day 0 and at day 28 after the second dose. The CDR3 regions of human TCRbeta chains were subjected to immunosequencing. As for how the authors treated the data: Repertoire TCRs were matched against a reference library of SARS-CoV-2-specific TCRs generated with the MIRA antigen-specificity platform. Breadth was defined as the fraction of unique TCRs that were SARS-CoV-2-associated. Depth was defined as the fraction of total T cells that were SARS-CoV-2-associated. Each spike-specific TCR was assigned to its reactive spike region and to a CD4 or CD8 class using the MIRA data. Log10-transformed breadth and depth values were compared by one-way ANOVA with Sidak's multiple comparisons tests. The clones in this table, taken by TCRdb from immuneACCESS, are in-frame only. Not every clone is retained; where verified, under half of the shortfall comes from an unresolved V gene, and the cause of the rest is unknown. V and J calls and clone size are given by that table; D and trimming were obtained from the DNA. The table for this sample lists 150,000 to 250,000 clones; approximately 93% of them were counted only once. The ten largest clones capture less than 1.2% of the sample.

For this clone: Its antigen specificity is not known. Base qualities are not provided; no much larger clone lies one nucleotide away.

The sequence is built from TRBV25-1 and TRBJ1-1, and perhaps TRBD1 as D gene, on 5 matching bases. The origin of this receptor is an adult who received the AZD1222 COVID-19 vaccine. This specimen was peripheral blood, taken 28 days after the second AZD1222 dose. The CDR3 is CASSEQGASTEAFF. The DNA sequence reads TGTGCCAGCAGTGAACAGGGAGCGAGCACTGAAGCTTTCTTT.